Presented here are 22 T cell receptor beta chains from one specimen sequenced in a study of shared clonotypes between healthy human individuals. In the naive CD8 group, cells lacked CD45RO and were positively selected for CCR7, so terminally differentiated effector memory CD45RA+ cells were left out. Produced via immunoSEQ multiplex PCR; TCRdb's table is partial and in-frame only. This table holds more than 600,000 clones, 92% found once. The sequencing input was naive CD8+ T cells sorted from blood. The receptors here all came from a man aged 25 to 45 in good health.

This clone was seen only once. The rearrangement joins TRBV28 to TRBJ1-5, with D unresolved. Looked up from germline, CDR1 is MDHEN and CDR2 is SYDVKM. With 10 bases removed from V and 5 bases from J, the gap between germline ends came to 24 bases. This CDR3 is built from 16 residues. The CDR3 spells CATLKPPRNRDQPQHF. CDR3 nucleotides: TGTGCCACCCTGAAGCCGCCGCGCAATCGGGATCAGCCCCAGCATTTT.

The V gene is TRBV29-1, the J gene TRBJ2-7; 7 nucleotides agree with TRBD1. The V segment lost 4 bases and the J segment 2 bases; nucleotides outside the gene matches: 2. Germline lookup yields CDR1 SQVTM and CDR2 ANQGSEA. The length of the CDR3 is 12 residues. Here the CDR3 DNA reads TGCAGCGTTGCGGGACAGCCCTACGAGCAGTACTTC. This translates into CSVAGQPYEQYF.

The chain uses TRBV29-1 and TRBJ2-3, with D unclear. The length of the CDR3 is 13 residues. Per the germline V gene, CDR1 is SQVTM and CDR2 is ANQGSEA. V lost 3 bases to trimming and J lost 1 base, with 8 bases between them. The CDR3 is CSVDRSGTDTQYF. The DNA of the CDR3 is TGCAGCGTTGATCGGAGCGGCACAGATACGCAGTATTTT.

A word on this clone: This sample includes further DNA sequences coding for the same CDR3. The chain uses TRBV11-2 and TRBJ2-7, with 11 bases aligning to TRBD1. The germline V gene has CDR1 SGHAT and CDR2 FQNNGV. Trimming cost V 3 bases and J 0 bases; bases outside gene matches: 1. This CDR3 has 15 amino acids. The CDR3 reads CASSFGTGGSYEQYF. The CDR3 nucleotides read TGTGCCAGCAGCTTTGGGACAGGGGGCTCCTACGAGCAGTACTTC.

V gene TRBV27 combines with J gene TRBJ2-2; D is undetermined. Germline CDR1 MNHEY, CDR2 SMNVEV (reference sequence). V was trimmed by 9 bases and J by 6 bases, leaving 8 bases between them. CDR3 length equals 11 residues. The CDR3 nucleotides read TGTGCCAGAGGAAGGGCCGGGGAGCTGTTTTTT. It encodes CARGRAGELFF.

The sample holds a few counts of this clone. The same CDR3 is also encoded by other DNA sequences in this sample. The J gene is TRBJ2-5, the V gene TRBV27; no reliable D call. CDR1 is MNHEY and CDR2 is SMNVEV in the germline V gene (reference sequence). The CDR3 consists of 11 residues. V was clipped by 4 bases and J by 1 base, with 1 base between them. CDR3 amino acids: CASSSQETQYF. DNA of the CDR3: TGTGCCAGCAGTTCCCAAGAGACCCAGTACTTC.

The CDR3 spells CASSQEGGQPQHF. CDR3 bases: TGCGCCAGCAGCCAAGAAGGGGGTCAGCCCCAGCATTTT. The chain is built from TRBV4-1 and TRBJ1-5; maybe TRBD1 (6 bases). CDR3 length: 13 amino acids. Germline V gene sequence: CDR1 MGHRA, CDR2 YSYEKL. Trimming shortened V by 0 bases and J by 6 bases, and 6 bases separated the two germline ends.

The chain uses TRBV9 and TRBJ2-7; D uncertain. The CDR3 extends over 13 amino acids. Trimming removed 2 bases at V and 6 bases at J, with 12 bases between. CDR1 is SGDLS and CDR2 is YYNGEE in the germline V gene. The CDR3 reads CASSVVQTSEQYF. The CDR3 DNA reads TGTGCCAGCAGCGTGGTCCAGACATCCGAGCAGTACTTC.

The chain uses TRBV5-5 and TRBJ2-7, with 10 nucleotides matching TRBD1. The CDR3 spans 15 residues. The V segment lost 1 base and the J segment 5 bases; nucleotides outside the gene matches: 6. Germline V CDR1 and CDR2: SGHKS, YYEKEE (reference sequence). CDR3 residues: CASSLMGTGVDEQYF. Written as DNA, the CDR3 is TGTGCCAGCAGCTTGATGGGGACAGGGGTGGACGAGCAGTACTTC.

The chain combines TRBV25-1 with TRBJ2-1; no definite D call. V was cut by 4 bases and J by 9 bases, with 7 bases left in between. The CDR3 spans 11 residues. The V gene's germline CDR1 is MGHDK and CDR2 SYGVNS. DNA for the CDR3: TGTGCCAGCAGTGTACGGAGTGAGCAGTTCTTC. Protein sequence: CASSVRSEQFF.

This clone was picked up many times. The chain employs TRBV4-3 and TRBJ2-3; D possibly corresponds to TRBD2 (5 bases). The germline V and J ends were trimmed by 4 bases and 6 bases, with 11 bases remaining between them. The CDR3 consists of 13 residues. CDR1 LGHNA and CDR2 YSLEER come from the germline V gene. The CDR3 DNA follows: TGCGCCAGCAGCCCGTTAGCGCTTGATACGCAGTATTTT. Amino acid sequence: CASSPLALDTQYF.

The rearrangement uses TRBV5-4 and TRBJ2-1; maybe TRBD2 (5 bases). With 5 bases removed from V and 9 bases from J, the gap between germline ends came to 12 bases. This CDR3 contains 12 residues. CDR1 SGHNT and CDR2 YYREEE come from the germline V gene (reference sequence). The CDR3 DNA reads TGTGCCAGCAGGAAAACTGGAGGTGAGCAGTTCTTC. It yields the protein CASRKTGGEQFF. The complete variable domain, with remaining parts taken from reference TRBV5-4 and TRBJ2-1, reads ETGVTQSPTHLIKTRGQQVTLRCSSQSGHNTVSWYQQALGQGPQFIFQYYREEENGRGNFPPRFSGLQFPNYSSELNVNALELDDSALYLCASRKTGGEQFFGPGTRLTVL.

The chain joins TRBV7-2 to TRBJ2-1; D gene unclear. Germline CDR1 SGHTA, CDR2 FQGNSA. This CDR3 spans 13 amino acids. V lost 2 bases to trimming and J lost 8 bases, with 10 bases between them. CDR3 in DNA: TGTGCCAGCAGCTTACCCCCGGACGATGAGCAGTTCTTC. It codes for CASSLPPDDEQFF.

V gene TRBV27 combines with J gene TRBJ2-5, with 10 bases that match TRBD1. The CDR3 is 15 amino acids. From germline, CDR1 is MNHEY and CDR2 SMNVEV (reference sequence). V lost 2 bases, J lost 4 bases, and 4 bases stayed unmatched. The CDR3 loop is CASSLMDRGLETQYF. CDR3 in DNA: TGTGCCAGCAGTTTAATGGACAGGGGGTTAGAGACCCAGTACTTC.

V usage is TRBV29-1 and J usage is TRBJ2-2; 8 nucleotides agree with TRBD1. Unmatched junction bases numbered 12, after V lost 1 base and J lost 5 bases. The CDR3 has 17 residues. CDR1 and CDR2 from the germline V gene are SQVTM and ANQGSEA. In DNA form, the CDR3 reads TGCAGCGTTGAAGGTCAGCAGGGGGCGCTCGGTACCGGGGAGCTGTTTTTT. Amino acids: CSVEGQQGALGTGELFF.

The chain uses TRBV11-2 and TRBJ1-5; D is possibly TRBD1 (5 bases). Germline CDR1 reads SGHAT; CDR2 reads FQNNGV. The V gene lost 10 bases and the J gene lost 1 base, with 14 bases spanning the gap. This CDR3 contains 14 residues. The CDR3 nucleotides are TGTGCCACCGCCGGGGCGGGAAGCAATCAGCCCCAGCATTTT. Its translation is CATAGAGSNQPQHF. Using reference TRBV11-2 and TRBJ1-5 for the parts outside the CDR3, the full variable domain is EAGVAQSPRYKIIEKRQSVAFWCNPISGHATLYWYQQILGQGPKLLIQFQNNGVVDDSQLPKDRFSAERLKGVDSTLKIQPAKLEDSAVYLCATAGAGSNQPQHFGDGTRLSIL.

CDR3 amino acids: CASSRGTGGPFYEQYF. The CDR3 bases are TGTGCCAGTAGTAGGGGGACAGGAGGACCGTTCTACGAGCAGTACTTC. The chain employs TRBV19 and TRBJ2-7; 8 bases are a match to TRBD1. In germline, CDR1 is LNHDA, CDR2 SQIVND (reference sequence). The V and J ends lost 4 bases and 3 bases, in that order; junction bases with no gene match: 11. CDR3 length: 16 amino acids.

This chain uses TRBV30 with TRBJ2-5; 15 bases match TRBD2. After removal of 3 bases from V and 2 bases from J, the junction contained 7 bases not matched to a gene. This CDR3 contains 17 residues. Per germline, CDR1 GTSNPN and CDR2 SVGIG (reference sequence). The CDR3 loop reads CAWRGTSGRYNQETQYF. The CDR3 coding sequence is TGTGCCTGGAGGGGGACTAGCGGGAGGTATAATCAAGAGACCCAGTACTTC.

The DNA for the CDR3 is TGCAGCGTGAGGACAGGGGGGGCCGAGCAGTACTTC. This encodes CSVRTGGAEQYF. The chain joins TRBV29-1 to TRBJ2-7; TRBD1 matches at 10 bases. V lost 6 bases to trimming and J lost 6 bases; unmatched junction nucleotides: 5. Germline V gene data show CDR1 as SQVTM and CDR2 as ANQGSEA. CDR3 length equals 12 residues.

The J gene is TRBJ2-7, the V gene TRBV7-6, with 9 bases fitting TRBD1. The germline V gene encodes CDR1 SGHVS and CDR2 FNYEAQ. CDR3 size: 14 residues. Trimming removed 3 bases from V and 6 bases from J; junction bases left unmatched: 6. CDR3 DNA sequence: TGTGCCAGCAGCTTGGGGACAGGGACGTTCGAGCAGTACTTC. Encoded protein: CASSLGTGTFEQYF.

The chain uses TRBV6-1 and TRBJ1-1; D not certain. CDR1 and CDR2 from the germline V gene are MNHNS and SASEGT. The CDR3 is made up of 14 amino acids. V was shortened by 3 bases and J by 1 base, with 9 bases between the two germline ends. The CDR3 protein is CASSELGSNTEAFF. CDR3 coding DNA: TGTGCCAGCAGTGAGCTGGGATCGAACACTGAAGCTTTCTTT.

This clone was recorded only once. The CDR3 sequence: CASSVGEGLVGEWSYEQYF. The CDR3 DNA is TGTGCCAGCAGCGTAGGAGAGGGACTAGTTGGGGAGTGGTCCTACGAGCAGTACTTC. The chain has TRBV9 and TRBJ2-7; 8 bases fit TRBD2. V shed 0 bases and J 1 base; nucleotides not matched to a gene: 15. CDR1 is SGDLS and CDR2 is YYNGEE in the germline V gene. CDR3 length: 19 residues.